This record covers a single TCR beta chain. The antigen it binds to is not known. Base qualities were left out, and no much larger clone turns up one base away. The cohort was made up of approximately 670 healthy bone marrow donors. At the time of sampling, all cohort members were nominally healthy, though unrecorded immune exposures were likely present. The donor tested CMV seronegative and was one of the 352 seronegative cohort members. Every donor gave a peripheral blood sample, and the peripheral blood mononuclear cells from that sample were used for TCR beta sequencing. Genomic DNA was extracted from the blood cell samples with the Qiagen DNeasy Blood Extraction Kit. This sample stems from a study of cytomegalovirus exposure and HLA in healthy donors (dated by TCRdb to 2015 to 2018). With regard to the full study: In an earlier analysis of 550 to 750 of the donors, under 300 Gb of sequence data and 95 million to 130 million unique TCR beta sequences from some 170 million T cells were reported. To study patterns of TCR occurrence, a later analysis re-analyzed previously published TCR beta repertoires from 700 or so donors and added high-resolution HLA genotyping. Roughly 5 DR-DQ haplotypes were handled as single units for association and clustering, since linkage in the cohort was strong. HLA typing included class I and class II loci at four-digit resolution. To decide whether each TCR beta V gene segment behaved as functional or pseudogenic, an earlier analysis of fewer than 750 of the donors relied on high-throughput TCR beta sequencing. The study combined high-throughput TCR immunosequencing, statistical association of individual TCRs with disease status, and machine learning to predict cytomegalovirus infection status. Every discovery cohort repertoire had been produced on one sequencing platform. The study profiled the T cell repertoires of 500 to 800 subjects by immunosequencing and related them to cytomegalovirus serostatus. An early release that covered some 640 HLA-typed donors contained approximately 290 gigabases of sequencing data and around 80 million unique TCR sequences. The aim of the study was to test whether cataloging public T cell receptors could identify signatures of past pathogen exposure. Typing coverage varied by locus: about 629-630 donors for A, B, C, DRB1 and DQB1; approximately 500 for DQA1; around 610 for DPA1; approximately 470 for DPB1. In a later genetic analysis, genome-wide SNP genotypes for about 65% of the roughly 670 donors were used, and that subset was treated as a discovery cohort. Among the roughly 400 genotyped donors, under 90% belonged to the genetic ancestry cluster associated with self-reported Caucasian donors. Among 398 genotyped donors of the cohort, an average of around 220,000 unique TCR beta nucleotide sequences was sequenced per donor, of which about 19% were non-productive. Rather than drawing on any new phenotypic data, the later analysis identified candidate immune exposures from TCR beta sequences and the way those sequences occurred across donors. Donor age, sex, ethnicity and CMV serostatus were compiled alongside the repertoire data. Along with the approximately 650-subject first cohort, a separate validation cohort of over 90 different subjects was used.

The library was prepared using the immunoSEQ multiplex PCR assay. For the multiplex PCR, a mixture combining 60 forward primers for TCR Vbeta segments and 13 reverse primers for TCR Jbeta segments was used. Amplification of the CDR3 region of rearranged TCR beta genes was performed with a multiplex PCR assay on genomic DNA. Amplified TCR beta libraries were sequenced as 87-base-pair reads on the Illumina HiSeq System. The original methods were these. Across the 500 to 750 repertoires, a later analysis counted approximately 75 million unique TCR beta chains, around 11 million of which were shared by at least two donors. Raw reads were error-corrected and collapsed into unique sequences with a nearest-neighbor algorithm that merged closely related sequences to remove PCR and sequencing errors. V, D and J gene segments were assigned by aligning CDR3 sequences to IMGT reference sequences. For a sequence to be retained, at least a six-nucleotide match to both a V gene segment and a J gene segment was required. Rearrangements were called productive when the CDR3 lacked stop codons and stayed in frame with V and J; all others were non-productive. CDR3 was defined according to IMGT convention as the region running from the second conserved V-encoded cysteine to the conserved J-encoded phenylalanine. The earlier analysis of 500 to 600 of the donors excluded sequences that lacked an unambiguous match to a single V gene segment. An earlier analysis of 587 of the donors classified V segments as functional when productive rearrangements were above 56.7% and as segregating when the standard deviation between donors was above 5%. A statistical classification framework was built for diagnosing cytomegalovirus status from the catalog of TCR beta chain sequences. A later analysis assigned V and J genes by comparing TCR nucleotide sequences with IMGT/GENE-DB human TR gene sequences. In a later analysis, CDR3 sequences and most-parsimonious VDJ recombination scenarios were assigned using the TCRdist pipeline. In a later analysis, each TCR beta chain was defined by its CDR3 amino acid sequence together with its V-gene family, and reads lacking a unique V-gene family were excluded. A later analysis removed 600 or so highly shared, low-generation-probability nucleotide sequences to deal with suspected cross-contamination and a sequencing artifact. For each public chain, a later analysis derived a clonal expansion index from normalized ranks of inferred template counts within each repertoire. In a later analysis, generation probabilities were computed using a VDJ recombination model fitted to out-of-frame rearrangements, and the results were checked against IGoR. In a later analysis, TCR-TCR, TCR-HLA and TCR-CMV co-occurrence was scored with hypergeometric tests, and a repertoire-size bias correction was applied to TCR pairs. False discovery rates were estimated in a later analysis by permuting HLA or CMV assignments 20 times. In a later analysis, co-occurring TCRs were grouped using DBSCAN, and TCRdist sequence similarity was added for clustering within HLA-allele-positive subsets. Co-occurrence clustering excluded repertoires with fewer than 30,000 or more than 120,000 public chains, plus five with anomalous nucleotide sharing. TCRdb mirrors the immuneACCESS table, restricted to in-frame sequences. Some clones are absent from its copies; in checked studies, under half trace to an unresolved V gene, and the reason for the others is unknown. The D gene and trimming were derived from the DNA, and the V and J assignments and clone size from that table. The table for this sample lists 150,000 to 200,000 clones; roughly 70% of them were counted only once. The biggest ten clones account for around 3.1% of the sample.

Findings and caveats that apply to the study as a whole: When HLA alleles, especially DR and DQ, strongly co-occurred, TCR associations were difficult to assign to individual alleles. The presence/absence analyses assumed that sequencing depth was roughly uniform across donors, and that assumption may not be true. Seventeen rarely observed V segments, including chromosome 9 orphons, were excluded from the earlier analysis of approximately 600 of the donors because counts were too low. Broadly in line with IMGT annotations, most TCR beta V segments showed up in productive rearrangements about 87% or about 30% of the time in an earlier analysis of 587 of the donors. In a later analysis, HLA-associated TCR beta chains were found to be more clonally expanded and to have lower generation probabilities than equally common non-associated chains. The classifier was reported to diagnose cytomegalovirus status with high specificity and sensitivity in both the original cohort and the validation cohort. In a later analysis, several top co-occurrence clusters were reported to appear linked to parvovirus B19, influenza, CMV and Epstein-Barr virus. Because HLA typing was unavailable for some donors at each locus, only the typed subset was used in association tests. In a later genetic analysis, fewer N-insertions in productive TCRs were reported among donors in an Asian-associated ancestry cluster than the approximately 670-donor mean. At a false discovery rate of 0.05, a later analysis linked 16,000 or so TCR beta sequences to specific HLA alleles. In a later analysis, most CMV-associated TCR beta chains were found to appear HLA-restricted, with HLA associations seemingly driven largely by CMV exposure. A group of highly shared sequence variants was considered likely to be a technical artifact of the sequencing pipeline. Correlated functional status among segregating V segments might be attributable to linkage disequilibrium, but an unknown experimental factor could not be ruled out. A further reported finding was that TCR beta sequences accurately predicted the HLA-A and HLA-B alleles for most subjects in the first cohort. CMV serostatus was the only immune exposure information available for the cohort. It was suggested by the authors that the approach could potentially be generalized to other disease states and immunological phenotypes. The study listed 150 to 200 TCR beta chains as associated with cytomegalovirus. In a later analysis, the rate of TCR association differed among HLA loci, with DRB1 alleles having the most associated TCRs and HLA-C alleles having the fewest. Most TCR sequences were seen in very few donors, while some public TCRs were found in many individuals. Three of the identified cytomegalovirus-associated TCR beta chains were confirmed in vitro to be specific for cytomegalovirus antigens. A later genetic analysis associated a missense DCLRE1C variant with V-gene and J-gene trimming of TCR beta chains, and an independent cohort replicated the association. This cohort had only TCR beta chains sequenced, and the lack of alpha or paired-chain data limited which features could be detected.

Specimen: PBMCs. This TCR was sampled from a male donor in good health and CMV-seronegative.

The CDR3 here reads CASSSGGTPRANEKLFF. The bases are TGTGCCAGCAGCTCGGGGGGGACACCTAGAGCTAATGAAAAACTGTTTTTT. The rearrangement combines TRBV5-4 with TRBJ1-4, and possibly TRBD1, on 6 matching bases. From the cysteine up to the phenylalanine, the CDR3 has a length of 17 residues. Of the read, only the CDR3 DNA is kept; its 51 bases are in frame from base 1. The germline V gene (reference sequence) yields SGHNT for CDR1 and YYREEE for CDR2. V is reduced by 3 bases and J by 3 bases, leaving a spacing of 18 bases between them.